Listed below are T cell receptor beta chains from one sample, sequenced in a study of T cell responses to AZD1222 COVID-19 vaccine. Clones were sequenced by immunoSEQ multiplex PCR, and TCRdb holds only the in-frame ones, with some missing. The table lists roughly 170,000 clones, about nine tenths of them singletons. The input for sequencing was peripheral blood, taken on day 0 of AZD1222 vaccination. Receptors originate from an adult in good health. The CDR3 runs from the conserved cysteine through the conserved F or W. The D gene is left open where the match is weak. Clone size is given for some rows only: seen once, a few or many times, or a class if the clone is expanded.

NA,TRBV9,15,TRBD1,TRBJ2-7,TGTGCCAGCAGCGTTGGGGGACAGGGGGCTTACGAGCAGTACTTC,CASSVGGQGAYEQYF
NA,TRBV11-2,17,TRBD1,TRBJ1-2,TGTGCCAGCAGCGTCACAGGGGGCGCGACTCCTAACTATGGCTACACCTTC,CASSVTGGATPNYGYTF
NA,TRBV9,13,TRBD2,TRBJ2-3,TGTGCCAGCAGTAGCGGGAGGGCAGATACGCAGTATTTT,CASSSGRADTQYF
NA,TRBV5-1,14,NA,TRBJ1-2,TGCGCCAGCAGCTTGTCCGGGGGTAGTCCCTCGCTCACCTTC,CASSLSGGSPSLTF
NA,TRBV19,14,NA,TRBJ2-2,TGTGCCAGTAGTAAAGGACAGAACACCGGGGAGCTGTTTTTT,CASSKGQNTGELFF
NA,TRBV7-8,17,NA,TRBJ1-1,TGTGCCAGCAGCCATCAGAATCACCATGGAAAGGGCACTGAAGCTTTCTTT,CASSHQNHHGKGTEAFF
NA,TRBV18,15,TRBD1,TRBJ2-2,TGTGCCAGCTCATCGGACAGGGTCAACACCGGGGAGCTGTTTTTT,CASSSDRVNTGELFF
NA,TRBV28,15,NA,TRBJ1-1,TGTGCCAGCAGAACCCCGACAGTGATGAACACTGAAGCTTTCTTT,CASRTPTVMNTEAFF
NA,TRBV7-9,14,NA,TRBJ2-1,TGTGCCAGCAGCCCGGGGGACGGCTATAGGGAGCAGTTCTTC,CASSPGDGYREQFF
few,TRBV7-6,16,TRBD1,TRBJ1-3,TGTGCCAGCAGCCAAGAGGGACAGGACTCTGGAAACACCATATATTTT,CASSQEGQDSGNTIYF
NA,TRBV7-9,14,NA,TRBJ2-7,TGTGCCAGCAGCTTATCAGCGAACTCCTACGAGCAGTACTTC,CASSLSANSYEQYF
NA,TRBV30,13,NA,TRBJ2-3,TGTGCCTGGAGTGTAGGGGCCACAGATACGCAGTATTTT,CAWSVGATDTQYF
NA,TRBV4-1,16,TRBD1,TRBJ1-5,TGCGCCAGCAGCCTAAGGGTGACAGGGGGTCACCAGCCCCAGCATTTT,CASSLRVTGGHQPQHF
NA,TRBV10-3,15,NA,TRBJ1-2,TGTGCCATCAGTGTTACAGGAAACATGAACTATGGCTACACCTTC,CAISVTGNMNYGYTF
NA,TRBV27,14,NA,TRBJ1-2,TGTGCCAGCAGTTCCACAGGGCCCAACTATGGCTACACCTTC,CASSSTGPNYGYTF
NA,TRBV28,12,TRBD1,TRBJ2-7,TGTGCCAGCAGTGACAGGGCCGACGAGCAGTACTTC,CASSDRADEQYF
NA,TRBV19,17,NA,TRBJ1-4,TGTGCCAGTAGTATGAGGCCCAGGCGGGCAACTAATGAAAAACTGTTTTTT,CASSMRPRRATNEKLFF
once,TRBV10-2,19,NA,TRBJ2-3,TGCGCCAGCAGTGATTGGGGTAGCGGCCAATCGAGGGGGCCAGATACGCAGTATTTT,CASSDWGSGQSRGPDTQYF
once,TRBV9,16,NA,TRBJ2-7,TGTGCCAGCAGCCGAGGCGGAGGGACTGGGACCTACGAGCAGTACTTC,CASSRGGGTGTYEQYF
NA,TRBV27,16,TRBD1,TRBJ2-1,TGTGCCAGCAGTCTTTCTCAGGGGGCGCGAGCCAATGAGCAGTTCTTC,CASSLSQGARANEQFF
NA,TRBV4-1,16,TRBD1,TRBJ1-4,TGCGCCAGCAGCCGTTCCGGGACAGGGGTTGGTGAAAAACTGTTTTTT,CASSRSGTGVGEKLFF
NA,TRBV5-6,14,NA,TRBJ2-2,TGTGCCAGCAGCTTCTCCTCTAACACCGGGGAGCTGTTTTTT,CASSFSSNTGELFF
NA,TRBV14,15,NA,TRBJ1-2,TGTGCCAGCAGCCAAGATTGGGAGGGAACGCGTGGCTACACCTTC,CASSQDWEGTRGYTF
NA,TRBV6-6,14,TRBD2,TRBJ2-7,TGTGCCAGCAGTCATAGCGGGAGATACTACGAGCAGTACTTC,CASSHSGRYYEQYF
NA,TRBV19,13,TRBD1,TRBJ1-1,TGTGCCAGCTCAGACAGGGGAAACACTGAAGCTTTCTTT,CASSDRGNTEAFF
few,TRBV4-2,15,NA,TRBJ2-7,TGTGCCAGCAGCCAAGATGTTAGCGGCTCCTACGAGCAGTACTTC,CASSQDVSGSYEQYF
NA,TRBV4-1,14,TRBD2,TRBJ2-7,TGCGCCAGCAGTCGGACTAGCGGGAGCTACGAGCAGTACTTC,CASSRTSGSYEQYF
few,TRBV5-1,15,NA,TRBJ2-2,TGCGCCAGCAGCTTGGGACCCATGAACACCGGGGAGCTGTTTTTT,CASSLGPMNTGELFF